The 10 T cell receptor beta chains below were found in one sample sequenced in a study of T cell changes during pregnancy in multiple sclerosis. Some clones are missing from TCRdb's copy, which holds only in-frame ones; the method was immunoSEQ multiplex PCR. The sample carries over 40,000 clones, nearly 95% recorded once. Sequenced material: peripheral blood, taken in the third trimester of pregnancy. The receptors shown here come from a female donor with multiple sclerosis, enrolled in a pregnancy study.

The CDR3 reads CASSPGRGVYNEQFF. CDR3 coding DNA: TGTGCCAGCAGCCCGGGACGGGGGGTCTACAATGAGCAGTTCTTC. The chain uses TRBV7-8 and TRBJ2-1; 7 bases line up with TRBD2. Germline-derived CDR1 and CDR2 are SGHVS and FQNEAQ. The CDR3 contains 15 residues. V lost 5 bases and J lost 3; bases outside the gene matches: 7.

The rearrangement uses TRBV19 and TRBJ2-2, with 16 bases that match TRBD2. The CDR3 is 20 residues long. CDR1 LNHDA and CDR2 SQIVND come from the germline V gene (reference sequence). V shed 4 bases and J 0 bases; nucleotides not matched to a gene: 8. The CDR3 region is CASSKGLAGGFPTNTGELFF. The CDR3 DNA sequence: TGTGCCAGTAGTAAGGGACTAGCGGGAGGGTTCCCGACGAACACCGGGGAGCTGTTTTTT.

The chain employs TRBV5-4 and TRBJ2-1; perhaps TRBD2 as D (7 bases). CDR1 is SGHNT and CDR2 is YYREEE in the germline V gene (reference sequence). V was clipped by 0 bases and J by 2 bases, with 12 bases between them. This CDR3 spans 16 amino acids. The CDR3 reads CASSLGQRDTYNEQFF. CDR3 in DNA: TGTGCCAGCAGCTTGGGGCAGCGGGACACCTACAATGAGCAGTTCTTC.

The chain is built from TRBV29-1 and TRBJ2-5; the D gene is possibly TRBD1 (6 bases). The ends were cut back, 1 base at V and 7 bases at J, with 19 bases in the middle. The length of the CDR3 is 15 residues. The germline V gene encodes CDR1 SQVTM and CDR2 ANQGSEA. The CDR3 DNA is TGCAGCGTTGAAGGGGAAGGACAGCACCTATGGACCCAGTACTTC. This codes for CSVEGEGQHLWTQYF.

The genes are TRBV5-4 and TRBJ2-1, with D perhaps TRBD2 (5 bases). The V end lost 4 bases, the J end lost 5 bases, and 16 bases lay between the germline ends. The CDR3 extends over 15 amino acids. Looked up from germline, CDR1 is SGHNT and CDR2 is YYREEE (reference sequence). The CDR3 here is CASSREAVGNNEQFF. CDR3 in DNA: TGTGCCAGCAGCAGGGAAGCGGTAGGCAACAATGAGCAGTTCTTC.

V gene TRBV6-1 combines with J gene TRBJ1-6; a weak D match, TRBD1 (6 bases). Trimming stripped 7 bases from V and 5 bases from J, with 12 bases between. Germline V CDR1 and CDR2: MNHNS, SASEGT. CDR3 length equals 14 residues. CDR3 bases: TGTGCCAGCACCCCGACAGGTGATAATTCACCCCTCCACTTT. Its translation is CASTPTGDNSPLHF.

The V gene is TRBV7-2, the J gene TRBJ2-3; the D is unclear. The V and J ends lost 6 bases and 3 bases respectively, with 16 bases between them. The CDR3 is made up of 15 amino acids. Germline V gives CDR1 SGHTA, CDR2 FQGNSA. The CDR3 region is CASRPIDWSTDTQYF. The DNA of the CDR3 is TGTGCCAGCAGACCTATCGACTGGAGTACAGATACGCAGTATTTT.

The chain uses TRBV9 and TRBJ2-4; D is undetermined. V lost 0 bases and J lost 4, with 8 bases in between. This CDR3 contains 14 residues. The germline CDR1 and CDR2 sequences are SGDLS and YYNGEE. CDR3 DNA sequence: TGTGCCAGCAGCGTAGGCACAGATAAAAACATTCAGTACTTC. This sequence encodes CASSVGTDKNIQYF. Based on the CDR3 plus reference TRBV9 and TRBJ2-4, the full variable domain is DSGVTQTPKHLITATGQRVTLRCSPRSGDLSVYWYQQSLDQGLQFLIQYYNGEERAKGNILERFSAQQFPDLHSELNLSSLELGDSALYFCASSVGTDKNIQYFGAGTRLSVL.

This chain joins TRBV28 and TRBJ2-1, with 10 nucleotides matching TRBD2. V lost 7 bases, J lost 2 bases, and 2 bases stayed unmatched. The CDR3 has 14 residues. The germline V gene has CDR1 MDHEN and CDR2 SYDVKM. Here the CDR3 DNA reads TGTGCCAGCATACTAGCGGGGACCTACAATGAGCAGTTCTTC. As protein: CASILAGTYNEQFF.

The chain joins TRBV7-9 to TRBJ1-2, with 7 bases lining up with TRBD1. CDR1 is SEHNR and CDR2 is FQNEAQ in the germline V gene (reference sequence). Unmatched junction bases numbered 13, after V lost 5 bases and J lost 4 bases. The CDR3 has 16 amino acids. CDR3: CASSPLDREWSYGYTF. In DNA, the CDR3 is TGTGCCAGCAGCCCCCTAGACAGGGAATGGTCCTATGGCTACACCTTC.